Presented here are 6 T cell receptor beta chains from one specimen sequenced in a study of blood T cell repertoires in COVID-19. TCRdb keeps only in-frame clones here, not all; method: immunoSEQ multiplex PCR. The sample holds approximately 280,000 clones, 70% to 90% seen once. The sequencing input was peripheral blood. Every receptor here comes from a man aged 18 to 30 with active or convalescent COVID-19.

The rearrangement links TRBV5-1 to TRBJ2-1; D might be TRBD2 (5 bases). The ends were cut back, 0 bases at V and 4 bases at J, with 11 bases in the middle. The CDR3 has 15 residues. In germline, CDR1 is SGHRS, CDR2 YFSETQ. The CDR3 region is CASSLDPDWYNEQFF. In nucleotides, the CDR3 is TGCGCCAGCAGCTTGGACCCGGACTGGTACAATGAGCAGTTCTTC. Supplemented by reference TRBV5-1 and TRBJ2-1, the full variable domain reads KAGVTQTPRYLIKTRGQQVTLSCSPISGHRSVSWYQQTPGQGLQFLFEYFSETQRNKGNFPGRFSGRQFSNSRSEMNVSTLELGDSALYLCASSLDPDWYNEQFFGPGTRLTVL.

This sequence joins TRBV7-2 and TRBJ2-1; 11 nucleotides align to TRBD2. After removal of 6 bases from V and 5 bases from J, the junction contained 6 bases not matched to a gene. The CDR3 has 15 residues. Germline V gives CDR1 SGHTA, CDR2 FQGNSA. The chain's CDR3 is CASRKVAGGNNEQFF. The CDR3 DNA reads as TGTGCCAGCAGGAAAGTAGCGGGGGGGAACAATGAGCAGTTCTTC.

The chain recombines TRBV27 with TRBJ1-4, with 7 bases lining up with TRBD1. This CDR3 has 16 residues. Losses at the gene ends were 5 bases for V and 8 bases for J; bases not matched to a gene: 14. Germline CDR1 is MNHEY and CDR2 is SMNVEV (reference sequence). In DNA form, the CDR3 reads TGTGCCAGCAGTAAAGACAGGGAGGTGGCCAGAGAAAAACTGTTTTTT. It yields the protein CASSKDREVAREKLFF.

The chain carries TRBV6-5 and TRBJ1-1; D not resolved. Per the germline V gene, CDR1 is MNHEY and CDR2 is SVGAGI. The length of the CDR3 is 15 residues. V dropped 6 bases and J dropped 8 bases, with 22 bases sitting between them. The CDR3 DNA follows: TGTGCCAGCAGCCTATCAGGAGGGATGATCGGGGAAGCTTTCTTT. Translated, it gives CASSLSGGMIGEAFF.

The chain uses TRBV7-9 and TRBJ1-1, with TRBD1 as a possible D gene (6 bases). Germline V CDR1 and CDR2: SEHNR, FQNEAQ (reference sequence). The CDR3 consists of 12 residues. Trimming stripped 10 bases from V and 5 bases from J, with 14 bases between. CDR3 in amino acids: CATQDSWTEAFF. In DNA form, the CDR3 reads TGTGCCACCCAGGACAGTTGGACTGAAGCTTTCTTT.

This clone was detected once. CDR3 nucleotides: TGTGCCAGCAGCCAATACAGGGATGAAAAACTGTTTTTT. Translation: CASSQYRDEKLFF. This rearrangement joins TRBV27 to TRBJ1-4, with a tentative D call TRBD1 (6 bases). The CDR3 is 13 amino acids. CDR1 MNHEY and CDR2 SMNVEV come from the germline V gene (reference sequence). Between the trimmed V and J ends, which lost 6 bases and 6 bases, there was a span of 11 bases.